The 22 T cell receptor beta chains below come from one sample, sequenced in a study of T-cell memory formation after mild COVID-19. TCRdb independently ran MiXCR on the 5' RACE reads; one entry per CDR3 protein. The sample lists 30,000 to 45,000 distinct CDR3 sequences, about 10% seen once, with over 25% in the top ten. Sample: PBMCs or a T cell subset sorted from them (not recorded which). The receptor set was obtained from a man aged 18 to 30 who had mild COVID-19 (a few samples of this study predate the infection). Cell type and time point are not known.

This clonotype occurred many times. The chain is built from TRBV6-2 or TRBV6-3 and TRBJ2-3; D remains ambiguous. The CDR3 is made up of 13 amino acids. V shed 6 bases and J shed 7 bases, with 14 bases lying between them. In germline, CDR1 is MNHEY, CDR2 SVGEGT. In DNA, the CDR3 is TGTGCCAGCAGGGTCATGGCCAGGAATACGCAGTATTTT. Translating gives CASRVMARNTQYF.

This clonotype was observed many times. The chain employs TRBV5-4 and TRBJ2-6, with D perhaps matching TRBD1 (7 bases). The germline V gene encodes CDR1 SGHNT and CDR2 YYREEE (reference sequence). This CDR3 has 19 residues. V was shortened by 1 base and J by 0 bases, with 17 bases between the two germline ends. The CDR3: CASSLRTGDRFSGANVLTF. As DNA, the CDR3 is TGTGCCAGCAGCTTGAGAACGGGGGACAGATTCTCTGGGGCCAACGTCCTGACTTTC.

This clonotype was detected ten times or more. The CDR3 loop is CAIAGAGGPGDTQYF. CDR3 bases: TGTGCCATCGCTGGGGCGGGGGGGCCTGGAGATACGCAGTATTTT. The V gene is TRBV24-1, the J gene TRBJ2-3; 9 nucleotides agree with TRBD2. Germline assignment: CDR1 KGHDR and CDR2 SFDVKD. This CDR3 contains 15 residues. Germline trimming cut 11 bases from V and 5 bases from J; bases unmatched to any gene: 13.

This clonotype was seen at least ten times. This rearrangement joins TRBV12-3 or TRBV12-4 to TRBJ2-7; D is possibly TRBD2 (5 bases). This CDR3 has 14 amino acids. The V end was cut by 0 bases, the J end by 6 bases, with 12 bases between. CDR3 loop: CASSLAGAAGEQYF. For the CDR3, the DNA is TGTGCCAGCAGTTTAGCGGGAGCGGCGGGCGAGCAGTACTTC.

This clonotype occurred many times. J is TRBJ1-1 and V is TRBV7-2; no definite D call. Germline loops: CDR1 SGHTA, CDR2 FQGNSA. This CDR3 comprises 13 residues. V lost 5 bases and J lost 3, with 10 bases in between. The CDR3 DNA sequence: TGTGCCAGCAGCCAAAGATTAGACACTGAAGCTTTCTTT. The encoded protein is CASSQRLDTEAFF.

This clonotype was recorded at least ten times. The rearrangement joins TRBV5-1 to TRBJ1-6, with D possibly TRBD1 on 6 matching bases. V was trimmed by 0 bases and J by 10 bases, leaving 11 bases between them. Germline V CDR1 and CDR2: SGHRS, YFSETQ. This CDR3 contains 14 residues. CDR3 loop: CASSLEGGASPLHF. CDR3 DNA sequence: TGCGCCAGCAGCTTGGAGGGGGGAGCGTCACCCCTCCACTTT.

This chain's CDR3 is CATSYDRALRNTIYF. The CDR3 nucleotides read TGTGCCACCAGCTACGACAGGGCGTTGAGAAACACCATATATTTT. The chain joins TRBV15 to TRBJ1-3; 7 bases fit TRBD1. This CDR3 region has 15 residues. CDR1 and CDR2 from the germline V gene are LNHNV and YYDKDF (reference sequence). V lost 5 bases, J lost 5 bases, and 9 bases stayed unmatched.

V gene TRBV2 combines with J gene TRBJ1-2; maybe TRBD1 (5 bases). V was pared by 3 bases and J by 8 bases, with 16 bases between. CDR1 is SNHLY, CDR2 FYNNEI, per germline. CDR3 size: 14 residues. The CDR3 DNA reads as TGTGCCAGCAGTGAGTCTGGGGGTGCAATGGGCTACACCTTC. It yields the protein CASSESGGAMGYTF.

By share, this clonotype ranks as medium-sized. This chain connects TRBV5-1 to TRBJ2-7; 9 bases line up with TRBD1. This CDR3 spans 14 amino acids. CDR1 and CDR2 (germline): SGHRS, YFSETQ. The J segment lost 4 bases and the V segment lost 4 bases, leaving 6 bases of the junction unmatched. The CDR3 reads CASSPGQGVYEQYF. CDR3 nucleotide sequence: TGCGCCAGCAGCCCGGGACAGGGAGTTTACGAGCAGTACTTC.

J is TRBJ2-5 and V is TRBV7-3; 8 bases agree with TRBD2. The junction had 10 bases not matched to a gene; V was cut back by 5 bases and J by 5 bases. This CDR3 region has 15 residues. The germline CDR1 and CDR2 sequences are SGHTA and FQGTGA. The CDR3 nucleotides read TGTGCCAGCAGCCTCGGGACTAGTACTGGGGAGACCCAGTACTTC. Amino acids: CASSLGTSTGETQYF.

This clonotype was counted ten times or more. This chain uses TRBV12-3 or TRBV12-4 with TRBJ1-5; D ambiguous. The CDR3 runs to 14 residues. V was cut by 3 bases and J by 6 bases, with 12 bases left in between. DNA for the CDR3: TGTGCCAGCAGTTTGGGTTTTTTCGGTCAGCCCCAGCATTTT. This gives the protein CASSLGFFGQPQHF.

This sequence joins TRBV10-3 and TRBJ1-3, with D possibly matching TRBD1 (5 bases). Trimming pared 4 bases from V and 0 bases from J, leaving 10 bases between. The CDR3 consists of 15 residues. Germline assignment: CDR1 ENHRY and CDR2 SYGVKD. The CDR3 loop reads CAISGGVNSGNTIYF. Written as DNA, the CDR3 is TGTGCCATCAGTGGGGGGGTAAACTCTGGAAACACCATATATTTT.

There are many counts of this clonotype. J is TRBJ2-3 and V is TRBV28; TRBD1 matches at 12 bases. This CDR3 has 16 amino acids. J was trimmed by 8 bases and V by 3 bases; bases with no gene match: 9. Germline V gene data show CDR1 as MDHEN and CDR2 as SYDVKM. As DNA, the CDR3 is TGTGCCAGCAGTTTCGGGGACAGGGGGCTTTTCGGTACGCAGTATTTT. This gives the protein CASSFGDRGLFGTQYF. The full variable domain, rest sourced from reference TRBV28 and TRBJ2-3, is DVKVTQSSRYLVKRTGEKVFLECVQDMDHENMFWYRQDPGLGLRLIYFSYDVKMKEKGDIPEGYSVSREKKERFSLILESASTNQTSMYLCASSFGDRGLFGTQYFGPGTRLTVL.

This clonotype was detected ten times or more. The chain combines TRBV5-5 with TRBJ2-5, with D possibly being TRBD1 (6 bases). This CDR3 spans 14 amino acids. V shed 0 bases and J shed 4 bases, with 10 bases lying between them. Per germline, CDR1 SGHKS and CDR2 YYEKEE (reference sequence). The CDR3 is CASSLVGAAETQYF. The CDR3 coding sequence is TGTGCCAGCAGCTTGGTGGGGGCCGCAGAGACCCAGTACTTC.

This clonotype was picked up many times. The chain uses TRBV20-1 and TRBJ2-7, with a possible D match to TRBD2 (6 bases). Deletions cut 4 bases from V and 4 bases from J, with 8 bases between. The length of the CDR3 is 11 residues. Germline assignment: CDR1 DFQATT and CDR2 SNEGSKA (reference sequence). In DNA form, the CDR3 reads TGCAGTGCTACGACTAGATACGAGCAGTACTTC. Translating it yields CSATTRYEQYF.

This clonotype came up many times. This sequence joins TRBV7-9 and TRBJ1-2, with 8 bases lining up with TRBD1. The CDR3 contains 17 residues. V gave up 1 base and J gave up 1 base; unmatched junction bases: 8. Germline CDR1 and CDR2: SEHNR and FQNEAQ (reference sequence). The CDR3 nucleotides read TGTGCCAGCAGCTTAGTAGGTGCAGGGGGCTATAACTATGGCTACACCTTC. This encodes CASSLVGAGGYNYGYTF.

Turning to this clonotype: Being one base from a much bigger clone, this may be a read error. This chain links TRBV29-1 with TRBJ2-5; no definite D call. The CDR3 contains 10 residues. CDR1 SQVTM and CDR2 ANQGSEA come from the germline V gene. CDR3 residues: CSVEDPSVDF. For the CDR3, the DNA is TGCAGCGTTGAAGATCCGAGCGTGGACTTC.

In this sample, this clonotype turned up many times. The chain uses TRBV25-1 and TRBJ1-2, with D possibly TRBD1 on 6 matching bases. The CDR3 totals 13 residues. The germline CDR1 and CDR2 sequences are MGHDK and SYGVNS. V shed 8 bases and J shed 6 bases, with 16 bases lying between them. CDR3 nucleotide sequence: TGTGCCAGCGAGGGGGGGACGGGGAATGGCTACACCTTC. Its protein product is CASEGGTGNGYTF.

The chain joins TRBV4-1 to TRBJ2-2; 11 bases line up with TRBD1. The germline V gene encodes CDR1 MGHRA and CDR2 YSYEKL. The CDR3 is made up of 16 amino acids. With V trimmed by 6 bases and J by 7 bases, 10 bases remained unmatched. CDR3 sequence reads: CASRRPGTGGGGELFF. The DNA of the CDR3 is TGCGCCAGCAGACGTCCCGGGACAGGGGGAGGCGGGGAGCTGTTTTTT.

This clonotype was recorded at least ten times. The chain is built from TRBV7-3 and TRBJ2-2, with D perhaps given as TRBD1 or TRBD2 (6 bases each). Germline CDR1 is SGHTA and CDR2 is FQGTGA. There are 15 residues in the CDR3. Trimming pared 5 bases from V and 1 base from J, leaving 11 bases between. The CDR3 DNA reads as TGTGCCAGCAGCCAGAAGGGGGGGAACACCGGGGAGCTGTTTTTT. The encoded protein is CASSQKGGNTGELFF.

The CDR3 is CASSQVAFSYEQYF. The CDR3, as DNA: TGTGCCAGCAGCCAAGTAGCGTTTAGCTACGAGCAGTACTTC. The chain links TRBV3-1 to TRBJ2-7; maybe TRBD2 (5 bases). The ends were cut back, 1 base at V and 3 bases at J, with 10 bases in the middle. This CDR3 spans 14 amino acids. CDR1 and CDR2 from the germline V gene are LGHDT and YNNKEL (reference sequence).

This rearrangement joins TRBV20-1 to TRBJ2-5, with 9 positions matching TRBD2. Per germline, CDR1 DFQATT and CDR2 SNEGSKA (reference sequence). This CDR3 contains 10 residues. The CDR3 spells CTAGGETQYF. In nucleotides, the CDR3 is TGCACCGCGGGAGGGGAGACCCAGTACTTC.